The subject of this entry is one T cell receptor (beta chain). These data are taken from a study of cytomegalovirus exposure and HLA in healthy donors. Trimming cost V 6 bases and J 0 bases, with 9 bases left between them. Germline V CDR1 and CDR2: LNHDA, SQIVND (reference sequence). This CDR3 contains 14 residues. TCRdb's copy holds only in-frame clones and misses some; the assay was immunoSEQ multiplex PCR. The sample has about 160,000 clones, nearly 90% seen once. The sequenced material came from PBMCs. The chain is built from TRBV19 and TRBJ2-1, with D unclear. The source of this sequence is a man aged 18 to 29 in good health and CMV-seropositive. This CDR3 reads CASRESSSYNEQFF. The CDR3 DNA follows: TGTGCCAGTAGGGAGAGCAGCTCCTACAATGAGCAGTTCTTC.